The clone carrying this T cell receptor (beta chain) was counted only a few times. The antigen is unknown. The data are from a study of identifying expanded T cells in peripheral blood. No infections or other immune events were documented during collection. Study-level results: Roughly two-week clone count variance significantly increased as total template count grew. Differentially abundant clones: around 1.2 between replicates, 16.4 at roughly 15 days, 19 to 20 at four.

The CDR3 is 11 amino acids. The germline gives CDR1 DFQATT, CDR2 SNEGSKA (reference sequence). The V end lost 6 bases, the J end lost 2 bases, and 7 bases lay between the germline ends. Some clones are missing from TCRdb's copy, which holds only in-frame ones; the method was immunoSEQ multiplex PCR. The repertoire holds 75,000 to 100,000 clones, with approximately 89% as singletons. The TCR originated in a person between 18 and 75 years old in good health. Sequencing was carried out using blood. The rearrangement links TRBV20-1 to TRBJ1-1, with unresolved D. The DNA for the CDR3 is TGCAGTGCGGGTACTAACACTGAAGCTTTCTTT. This codes for CSAGTNTEAFF.